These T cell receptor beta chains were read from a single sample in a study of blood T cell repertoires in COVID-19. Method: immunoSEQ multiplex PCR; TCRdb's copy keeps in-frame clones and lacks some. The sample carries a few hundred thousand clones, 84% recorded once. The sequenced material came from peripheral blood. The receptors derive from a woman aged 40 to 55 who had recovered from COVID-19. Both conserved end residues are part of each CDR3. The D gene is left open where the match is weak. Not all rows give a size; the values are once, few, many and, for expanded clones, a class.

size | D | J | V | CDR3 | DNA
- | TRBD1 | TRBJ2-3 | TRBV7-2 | CASSLWTGARDTQYF | TGTGCCAGCAGCCTATGGACAGGGGCAAGAGATACGCAGTATTTT
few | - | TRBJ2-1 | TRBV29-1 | CSVVHSDNEQFF | TGCAGCGTTGTGCATAGCGACAATGAGCAGTTCTTC
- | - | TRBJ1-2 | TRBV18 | CASSPPLTWRGYTF | TGTGCCAGCTCACCACCTCTGACATGGCGTGGCTACACCTTC
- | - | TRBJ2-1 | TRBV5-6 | CASSLLAASSYNEQFF | TGTGCCAGCAGCTTGTTAGCTGCCAGCTCCTACAATGAGCAGTTCTTC
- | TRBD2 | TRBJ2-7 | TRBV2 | CASSSGTSVREQYF | TGTGCCAGTTCATCCGGGACTAGCGTAAGGGAGCAGTACTTC
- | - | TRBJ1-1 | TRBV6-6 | CASIRSTEAFF | TGTGCCAGCATTAGGAGCACTGAAGCTTTCTTT
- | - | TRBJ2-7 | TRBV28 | CASSFLSGGTRYEQYF | TGTGCCAGCAGTTTCTTAAGTGGAGGGACGCGGTACGAGCAGTACTTC
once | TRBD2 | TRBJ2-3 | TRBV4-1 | CASSQEGGPIAGGRQGTQYF | TGCGCCAGCAGCCAAGAGGGGGGCCCTATAGCGGGGGGCCGACAGGGAACGCAGTATTTT
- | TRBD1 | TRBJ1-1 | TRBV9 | CASRRQGAGNTEAFF | TGTGCCAGCAGAAGACAGGGGGCGGGGAACACTGAAGCTTTCTTT
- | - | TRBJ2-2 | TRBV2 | CASSIRGSGELFF | TGTGCCAGCAGCATAAGGGGCAGCGGGGAGCTGTTTTTT
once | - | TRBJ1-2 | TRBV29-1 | CSVDEIPVYGYTF | TGCAGCGTTGATGAGATTCCTGTCTATGGCTACACCTTC
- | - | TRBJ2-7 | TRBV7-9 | CASSLGGVNEQYF | TGTGCCAGCAGCTTAGGGGGGGTCAACGAGCAGTACTTC
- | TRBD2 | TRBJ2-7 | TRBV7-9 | CASSLGGTSGYEQYF | TGTGCCAGCAGCTTGGGGGGGACTAGCGGATACGAGCAGTACTTC
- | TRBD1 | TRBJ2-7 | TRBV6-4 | CASRDREPF | TGTGCCAGTCGGGACAGGGAGCCGTTC
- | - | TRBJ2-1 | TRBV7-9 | CATGRDSGNEQFF | TGTGCCACGGGACGGGACTCCGGCAATGAGCAGTTCTTC
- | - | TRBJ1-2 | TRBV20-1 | CSVGAGYTF | TGCAGTGTAGGGGCTGGCTACACCTTC
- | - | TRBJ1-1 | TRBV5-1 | CASSLSAGGTEAFF | TGCGCCAGCAGCCTATCGGCGGGGGGCACTGAAGCTTTCTTT
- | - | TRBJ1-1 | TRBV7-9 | CASSFLGGEGEAFF | TGTGCCAGCAGCTTCCTCGGCGGGGAGGGTGAAGCTTTCTTT
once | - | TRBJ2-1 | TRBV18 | CASSSSIAARNEQFF | TGTGCCAGCTCATCAAGTATCGCGGCGCGCAATGAGCAGTTCTTC
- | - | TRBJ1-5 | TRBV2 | CASRSEGGNQPQHF | TGTGCCAGCAGGAGTGAGGGAGGCAATCAGCCCCAGCATTTT
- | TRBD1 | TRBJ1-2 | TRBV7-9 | CASSFTTGGGYTF | TGTGCCAGCAGCTTTACCACAGGGGGTGGCTACACCTTC
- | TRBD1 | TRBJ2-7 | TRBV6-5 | CASSLGQGTSYEQYF | TGTGCCAGCAGCCTCGGACAGGGGACCTCCTACGAGCAGTACTTC
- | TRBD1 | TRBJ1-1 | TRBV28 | CASFRTGGLGTEAFF | TGTGCCAGTTTCCGGACAGGGGGCCTGGGCACTGAAGCTTTCTTT
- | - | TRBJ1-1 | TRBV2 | CASSESAGTEAFF | TGTGCCAGCAGTGAATCAGCCGGGACAGAAGCTTTCTTT
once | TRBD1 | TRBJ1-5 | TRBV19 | CASSMAGTGPPEQPQHF | TGTGCCAGTAGTATGGCCGGGACAGGCCCTCCTGAGCAGCCCCAGCATTTT
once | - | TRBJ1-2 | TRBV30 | CAWSRQPVLRDYGYTF | TGTGCCTGGAGTCGACAGCCGGTACTACGGGACTATGGCTACACCTTC
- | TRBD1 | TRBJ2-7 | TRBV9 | CASSVTPGQSYEQYF | TGTGCCAGCAGCGTCACACCGGGACAGTCCTACGAGCAGTACTTC
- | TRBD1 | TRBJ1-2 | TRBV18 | CASSRTGADYGYTF | TGTGCCAGCTCTCGGACAGGGGCGGACTATGGCTACACCTTC
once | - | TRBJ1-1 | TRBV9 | CASSPPFGGGTEAFF | TGTGCCAGCAGCCCCCCTTTTGGTGGGGGGACTGAAGCTTTCTTT
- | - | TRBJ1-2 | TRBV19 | CASSSRGGRNYGYTF | TGTGCCAGTAGTAGCCGAGGGGGTCGGAACTATGGCTACACCTTC
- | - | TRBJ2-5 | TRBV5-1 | CASSLGERTQYF | TGCGCCAGCAGCCTGGGAGAGAGGACCCAGTACTTC
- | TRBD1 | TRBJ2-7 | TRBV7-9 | CASSPGTGGFYEQYF | TGTGCCAGCAGTCCTGGGACAGGGGGATTCTACGAGCAGTACTTC
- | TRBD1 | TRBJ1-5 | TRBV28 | CASTRDSPNQPQHF | TGTGCCAGCACTCGGGACAGCCCCAATCAGCCCCAGCATTTT
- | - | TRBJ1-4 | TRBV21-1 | CASTWTVKQTNEKLFF | TGTGCCAGCACCTGGACAGTCAAGCAAACTAATGAAAAACTGTTTTTT
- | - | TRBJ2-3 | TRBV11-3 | CASGRADTQYF | TGTGCCAGTGGGCGGGCAGATACGCAGTATTTT
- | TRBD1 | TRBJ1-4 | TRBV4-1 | CASSQWDRRVTNEKLFF | TGCGCCAGCAGCCAATGGGACAGACGGGTTACTAATGAAAAACTGTTTTTT
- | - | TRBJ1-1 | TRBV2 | CASSQGQGTEAFF | TGTGCCAGCAGTCAAGGACAAGGCACTGAAGCTTTCTTT
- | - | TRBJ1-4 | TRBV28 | CASSPTSGILGEKLFF | TGTGCCAGCAGTCCAACATCAGGCATCCTGGGTGAAAAACTGTTTTTT
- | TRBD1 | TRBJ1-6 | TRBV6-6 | CASSLQGGSNSPLHF | TGTGCCAGCAGTTTACAGGGGGGGTCGAATTCACCCCTCCACTTT
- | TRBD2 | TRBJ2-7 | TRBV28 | CASSPTSGGPASSYEQYF | TGTGCCAGCAGTCCTACTAGCGGGGGGCCCGCAAGCTCCTACGAGCAGTACTTC
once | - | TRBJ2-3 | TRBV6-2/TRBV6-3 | CASSYSRVGGDTQYF | TGTGCCAGCAGTTACTCTAGGGTAGGGGGAGATACGCAGTATTTT